Following are 25 T cell receptor beta chains from one sample sequenced in a study of shared clonotypes between healthy human individuals. The data were produced by immunoSEQ multiplex PCR, yet TCRdb's version contains in-frame clones alone and is incomplete. The table lists 850,000 to 1,200,000 clones, approximately 76% of them singletons, with roughly 1.4% in the top ten. The sequenced sample consisted of memory CD4+ T cells sorted from blood. Subset denoted: CD45RA-negative fraction. These receptors were collected from a man in his late teens or twenties in good health.

The rearrangement joins TRBV7-2 to TRBJ1-1; TRBD1 agrees at 8 bases. Unmatched junction bases numbered 10, after V lost 7 bases and J lost 0 bases. The CDR3 is 16 residues long. The germline CDR1 and CDR2 sequences are SGHTA and FQGNSA. CDR3 loop: CASNTGTGLLNTEAFF. In DNA form, the CDR3 reads TGTGCCAGCAACACCGGGACAGGTCTACTGAACACTGAAGCTTTCTTT.

V gene TRBV27 combines with J gene TRBJ1-5; weak D call: TRBD1 (5 bases). Trimming shortened V by 5 bases and J by 2 bases, and 19 bases separated the two germline ends. The CDR3 is 17 amino acids. From germline, CDR1 is MNHEY and CDR2 SMNVEV (reference sequence). As DNA, the CDR3 is TGTGCCAGCAGTAACCACGGCAGGGAATGGGGCAATCAGCCCCAGCATTTT. Translating gives CASSNHGREWGNQPQHF.

There are many counts of this clone. The chain uses TRBV11-2 and TRBJ2-5; 7 bases line up with TRBD2. Trimming at V came to 3 bases and at J to 4 bases, leaving 5 bases not matched to a gene. The length of the CDR3 is 14 residues. Looked up from germline, CDR1 is SGHAT and CDR2 is FQNNGV. The CDR3 coding sequence is TGTGCCAGCAGCTTTGGCGGGAGAAGAGAGACCCAGTACTTC. It translates to CASSFGGRRETQYF.

The chain uses TRBV6-4 and TRBJ2-7; D remains ambiguous. The V gene's germline CDR1 is MRHNA and CDR2 SNTAGT. This CDR3 comprises 13 residues. V gave up 5 bases and J gave up 4 bases, with 12 bases separating them. The DNA for the CDR3 is TGTGCCAGCAGTATGGCCCGCGGATACGAGCAGTACTTC. This gives the protein CASSMARGYEQYF.

The gene calls are TRBV7-2 and TRBJ1-1; possibly TRBD1 for D (5 bases). V lost 5 bases to trimming and J lost 5 bases, with 15 bases between them. The CDR3 has 14 residues. CDR1 and CDR2 from the germline V gene are SGHTA and FQGNSA. The CDR3 DNA is TGTGCCAGCAGCACTTACTCAGGGATAACTGAAGCTTTCTTT. Encoded protein: CASSTYSGITEAFF.

This rearrangement joins TRBV5-4 to TRBJ2-7, with 8 positions matching TRBD1. This CDR3 spans 15 amino acids. From germline, CDR1 is SGHNT and CDR2 YYREEE (reference sequence). J lost 1 base, V lost 2 bases, and 5 bases had no gene match. This CDR3 reads CASSFHGQGSYEQYF. DNA of the CDR3: TGTGCCAGCAGCTTCCACGGACAGGGATCCTACGAGCAGTACTTC. Variable domain in full (rest from reference TRBV5-4 and TRBJ2-7): ETGVTQSPTHLIKTRGQQVTLRCSSQSGHNTVSWYQQALGQGPQFIFQYYREEENGRGNFPPRFSGLQFPNYSSELNVNALELDDSALYLCASSFHGQGSYEQYFGPGTRLTVT.

The genes are TRBV4-2 and TRBJ2-1, with 7 nucleotides matching TRBD2. In germline, CDR1 is LGHNA, CDR2 YNFKEQ. The CDR3 is made up of 16 amino acids. The V segment lost 3 bases and the J segment 0 bases; nucleotides outside the gene matches: 5. The CDR3 here is CASSHPGDYSYNEQFF. CDR3 DNA sequence: TGTGCCAGCAGCCACCCCGGGGACTACTCCTACAATGAGCAGTTCTTC.

The chain is built from TRBV4-3 and TRBJ2-3, with 9 bases fitting TRBD2. The CDR3 spans 15 residues. With V trimmed by 0 bases and J by 7 bases, 5 bases remained unmatched. The germline V gene has CDR1 LGHNA and CDR2 YSLEER. The CDR3 sequence is CASSQENSGRNTQYF. CDR3 DNA: TGCGCCAGCAGCCAAGAAAATAGCGGGAGAAATACGCAGTATTTT.

J is TRBJ2-1 and V is TRBV10-1, with D tentatively TRBD2 (6 bases). This CDR3 region has 17 residues. The germline V and J ends were trimmed by 2 bases and 0 bases, with 14 bases remaining between them. The V gene's germline CDR1 is WNHNN and CDR2 SYGVQD (reference sequence). CDR3 loop: CASSEIRGTNSYNEQFF. CDR3 sequence (DNA): TGCGCCAGCAGTGAGATCCGCGGGACCAACTCCTACAATGAGCAGTTCTTC.

The rearrangement links TRBV2 to TRBJ2-7; D is unresolved. The ends were cut back, 5 bases at V and 0 bases at J, with 11 bases in the middle. From germline, CDR1 is SNHLY and CDR2 FYNNEI. The CDR3 contains 14 residues. The chain's CDR3 is CASSPHSSSYEQYF. Written as DNA, the CDR3 is TGTGCCAGCAGTCCTCACTCGAGCTCCTACGAGCAGTACTTC.

The chain couples TRBV7-9 to TRBJ2-2; 7 bases line up with TRBD2. Germline-derived CDR1 and CDR2 are SEHNR and FQNEAQ (reference sequence). Trimming took 3 bases from V and 2 from J; bases not matched to a gene: 3. This CDR3 comprises 15 residues. The CDR3 region is CASSFGGTNTGELFF. CDR3 sequence (DNA): TGTGCCAGCAGCTTCGGGGGGACCAACACCGGGGAGCTGTTTTTT. The complete variable domain, with remaining parts taken from reference TRBV7-9 and TRBJ2-2, reads DTGVSQNPRHKITKRGQNVTFRCDPISEHNRLYWYRQTLGQGPEFLTYFQNEAQLEKSRLLSDRFSAERPKGSFSTLEIQRTEQGDSAMYLCASSFGGTNTGELFFGEGSRLTVL.

The chain joins TRBV7-6 to TRBJ2-5; 15 bases align to TRBD2. The germline V gene encodes CDR1 SGHVS and CDR2 FNYEAQ. V trimming: 1 base; J trimming: 1 base; junction bases outside the gene matches: 10. This CDR3 comprises 20 residues. In DNA, the CDR3 is TGTGCCAGCAGCTTAGGGACGGGACTAGCGGGAGGATACTTCCAAGAGACCCAGTACTTC. Encoded protein: CASSLGTGLAGGYFQETQYF. Together with reference TRBV7-6 and TRBJ2-5, the CDR3 gives the full variable domain: GAGVSQSPRYKVTKRGQDVALRCDPISGHVSLYWYRQALGQGPEFLTYFNYEAQQDKSGLPNDRFSAERPEGSISTLTIQRTEQRDSAMYRCASSLGTGLAGGYFQETQYFGPGTRLLVL.

A remark on this clone: A far larger clone is one base from this, pointing to a likely read error. Other nucleotide sequences from this sample produce the same CDR3. V and J are TRBV30 and TRBJ1-6, with 7 bases that match TRBD1. Germline V CDR1 and CDR2: GTSNPN, SVGIG (reference sequence). V shed 5 bases, J shed 10 bases, and the junction held 5 bases outside the gene matches. This CDR3 is built from 12 residues. CDR3 sequence: CAWDRVSSPLHF. The CDR3 nucleotides are TGTGCCTGGGACAGGGTCTCCTCACCCCTCCACTTT.

The J gene is TRBJ2-5, the V gene TRBV7-2; 9 nucleotides line up with TRBD1. Unmatched junction bases numbered 9, after V lost 4 bases and J lost 9 bases. CDR3 length: 14 residues. CDR1 is SGHTA and CDR2 is FQGNSA in the germline V gene. The CDR3 DNA reads as TGTGCCAGCAGCTCCGGACAGGGGAGGGAGGCCCAGTACTTC. Amino acids: CASSSGQGREAQYF.

Regarding this clone: The same CDR3 also results from other DNA sequences found in this sample. The V and J genes are TRBV5-1 and TRBJ2-7; 7 nucleotides align to TRBD2. Trimming at V came to 0 bases and at J to 2 bases, leaving 5 bases not matched to a gene. Germline CDR1 SGHRS, CDR2 YFSETQ. This CDR3 comprises 15 residues. CDR3 residues: CASSLAASGPYEQYF. The CDR3 nucleotides are TGCGCCAGCAGCTTGGCCGCTAGCGGACCCTACGAGCAGTACTTC.

The chain combines TRBV6-1 with TRBJ1-3; D uncertain. Trimming removed 1 base from V and 2 bases from J, with 12 bases in between. Germline lookup yields CDR1 MNHNS and CDR2 SASEGT. The CDR3 length is 16 residues. In DNA, the CDR3 is TGTGCCAGCAGTGAAGTCTTATCTTCTACTGGAAACACCATATATTTT. Protein: CASSEVLSSTGNTIYF.

V usage is TRBV28 and J usage is TRBJ1-6, with 12 bases that match TRBD1. J gave up 11 bases and V 2 bases, and 4 bases lay outside the gene matches. CDR1 and CDR2 (germline): MDHEN, SYDVKM. The CDR3 extends over 15 amino acids. The CDR3 reads CASSLTGQGAPPLHF. Here the CDR3 DNA reads TGTGCCAGCAGTTTAACGGGACAGGGGGCTCCACCCCTCCACTTT.

The chain combines TRBV27 with TRBJ1-6; D call uncertain. The CDR3 is made up of 19 amino acids. Trimming cost V 6 bases and J 0 bases, with 21 bases left between them. Germline V CDR1 and CDR2: MNHEY, SMNVEV (reference sequence). The CDR3, as DNA: TGTGCCAGCAGACCGTCAAGGGCCCCTCTGAGCTCCTATAATTCACCCCTCCACTTT. Encoded protein: CASRPSRAPLSSYNSPLHF.

V gene TRBV6-6 combines with J gene TRBJ1-2; 11 nucleotides match TRBD1. CDR1 and CDR2 (germline): MNHNY, SVGAGI (reference sequence). This CDR3 has 14 amino acids. The junction had 5 bases not matched to a gene; V was cut back by 6 bases and J by 5 bases. CDR3 region: CASSPGQGDYGYTF. In DNA form, the CDR3 reads TGTGCCAGCAGCCCGGGACAGGGGGATTATGGCTACACCTTC.

On this clone itself: This may arise from a read error, as a much more abundant clone is one base away. The same CDR3 can be traced to other DNA sequences in this sample. This chain joins TRBV5-6 and TRBJ2-5, with unresolved D. Germline V gene data show CDR1 as SGHDT and CDR2 as YYEEEE. The CDR3 is made up of 11 amino acids. Trimming removed 4 bases at V and 0 bases at J, with 1 base between. In DNA, the CDR3 is TGTGCCAGCAGCCACCAAGAGACCCAGTACTTC. Translating it yields CASSHQETQYF.

The chain has TRBV2 and TRBJ1-3; D gene unclear. The CDR3 totals 14 residues. Trimming removed 7 bases at V and 0 bases at J, with 10 bases between. Germline CDR1 and CDR2: SNHLY and FYNNEI. The CDR3 is CASKPGNSGNTIYF. The CDR3 DNA is TGTGCCAGCAAACCGGGCAACTCTGGAAACACCATATATTTT.

The chain employs TRBV10-3 and TRBJ2-2, with 10 bases fitting TRBD1. From germline, CDR1 is ENHRY and CDR2 SYGVKD. This CDR3 is 16 amino acids long. With 2 bases clipped from V and 6 bases from J, the junction kept 6 bases outside the gene matches. As DNA, the CDR3 is TGTGCCATCAGTGAGGTGGGACAGGGGTTCCCCGGGGAGCTGTTTTTT. Translation: CAISEVGQGFPGELFF.

This clone was counted a few times. Germline is not matched at one junction end, which may reflect a read error. V and J are TRBV7-7 and TRBJ2-2; the D gene is possibly TRBD2 (5 bases). This CDR3 has 13 residues. From germline, CDR1 is SSHAT and CDR2 FNYEAQ (reference sequence). The chain's CDR3 is CASSSPGAGELFF. The CDR3 DNA reads as TGTGCTAGCAGCTCCCCCGGGGCCGGGGAGCTGTTTTTT.

The V gene is TRBV7-6, the J gene TRBJ2-5; no reliable D call. Germline V gene data show CDR1 as SGHVS and CDR2 as FNYEAQ. The CDR3 sequence is 14 residues long. Trimming took 4 bases from V and 2 from J, leaving 11 bases between them. The DNA for the CDR3 is TGTGCCAGCAGCTCCACCGGGCTTCAAGAGACCCAGTACTTC. It codes for CASSSTGLQETQYF.

This clone has just a few counts. The rearrangement uses TRBV9 and TRBJ1-1; D is uncertain. CDR3 size: 12 residues. Germline CDR1 is SGDLS and CDR2 is YYNGEE. V was trimmed by 4 bases and J by 11 bases, leaving 15 bases between them. CDR3: CASSLGDIGAFF. The CDR3 DNA reads as TGTGCCAGCAGCCTCGGAGACATTGGGGCTTTCTTT.